The 7 T cell receptor beta chains presented below share a single source sample, sequenced in a study of T-cell reconstitution after alpha-beta-depleted transplantation in children (dated by TCRdb to about 2016). Library preparation used PCR. Sequencing used an Illumina HiSeq 2500. Molecular barcoding was employed in the preparation of TCR libraries, with unique molecular identifiers being used to normalize TCRbeta repertoire quantification. TCRdb redid the processing of the public reads, applying fastp at Q25 and MiXCR, and retained in-frame beta chains. Rows matching on CDR3 protein sequence are summarized as one entry with the most common DNA and genes. Here the sample has 500,000 to 600,000 distinct CDR3 sequences; 30% to 35% occur a single time. In total, the top ten clones hold less than 2.5% of the sample. The material sequenced was PBMCs from the stem cell graft donor, taken from the stem cell graft. The receptors shown here come from a human donor who donated a stem cell graft to a child with aplastic anemia.

This clonotype has more than one count but fewer than ten. Mismatch with germline at one junction end may stem from a read error. This chain links TRBV24-1 with TRBJ1-4, with 11 bases fitting TRBD1. Germline assignment: CDR1 KGHDR and CDR2 SFDVKD. The CDR3 runs to 16 residues. CDR3 in DNA: TGTGCCACCAGTGATTCCGGACAGGGGGCTAATGAGAAACTGTTTTTT. It translates to CATSDSGQGANEKLFF.

The V call is TRBV29-1, the J call TRBJ1-1; D uncertain. CDR1 and CDR2 (germline): SQVTM, ANQGSEA. The CDR3 is 11 residues long. The V end lost 6 bases, the J end lost 3 bases, and 8 bases lay between the germline ends. In DNA, the CDR3 is TGCAGCGTCCGAGGGCACACTGAAGCTTTCTTT. Amino acids: CSVRGHTEAFF.

V is TRBV6-2 or TRBV6-3 and J is TRBJ1-1; the D is unclear. CDR3 length equals 12 residues. Between the trimmed V and J ends, which lost 7 bases and 8 bases, there was a span of 14 bases. Per the germline V gene, CDR1 is MNHEY and CDR2 is SVGEGT. The CDR3 reads CASTKSHAEAFF. As DNA, the CDR3 is TGTGCCAGCACCAAAAGCCACGCCGAAGCTTTCTTT.

The genes are TRBV6-5 and TRBJ2-3; 9 nucleotides align to TRBD1. V shed 0 bases, J shed 10 bases, and the junction held 2 bases outside the gene matches. There are 13 residues in the CDR3. CDR1 MNHEY and CDR2 SVGAGI come from the germline V gene. The CDR3 sequence: CASSYSGQGAQYF. CDR3 in DNA: TGTGCCAGCAGTTACTCGGGACAGGGAGCGCAGTATTTT.

This chain links TRBV18 with TRBJ1-3; D gene uncertain. The germline V gene has CDR1 KGHSH and CDR2 LQKENI. The germline V and J ends were trimmed by 3 bases and 0 bases, with 12 bases remaining between them. The CDR3 runs to 16 residues. The CDR3 protein is CASSPSPQSSGNTIYF. CDR3 coding DNA: TGTGCCAGCTCACCTTCCCCACAGAGCTCTGGAAACACCATATATTTT.

This clonotype occurred many times. This chain links TRBV20-1 with TRBJ2-1, with TRBD2 identical over 9 bases. CDR3 length: 14 amino acids. Germline CDR1 reads DFQATT; CDR2 reads SNEGSKA (reference sequence). Trimming cost V 3 bases and J 7 bases; bases outside gene matches: 7. As DNA, the CDR3 is TGCAGTGCTAGGGCTAGCGGGGAAGTAAATGAGCAGTTCTTC. It is translated as CSARASGEVNEQFF.

This chain uses TRBV5-1 with TRBJ1-1, with D possibly matching TRBD1 (5 bases). There are 14 residues in the CDR3. The V end was cut by 4 bases, the J end by 5 bases, with 15 bases between. Germline loops: CDR1 SGHRS, CDR2 YFSETQ. The CDR3 spells CASSPRGRETEAFF. As DNA, the CDR3 is TGCGCCAGCAGCCCCCGGGGCAGGGAAACTGAAGCTTTCTTT. The full variable domain, rest sourced from reference TRBV5-1 and TRBJ1-1, is KAGVTQTPRYLIKTRGQQVTLSCSPISGHRSVSWYQQTPGQGLQFLFEYFSETQRNKGNFPGRFSGRQFSNSRSEMNVSTLELGDSALYLCASSPRGRETEAFFGQGTRLTVV.